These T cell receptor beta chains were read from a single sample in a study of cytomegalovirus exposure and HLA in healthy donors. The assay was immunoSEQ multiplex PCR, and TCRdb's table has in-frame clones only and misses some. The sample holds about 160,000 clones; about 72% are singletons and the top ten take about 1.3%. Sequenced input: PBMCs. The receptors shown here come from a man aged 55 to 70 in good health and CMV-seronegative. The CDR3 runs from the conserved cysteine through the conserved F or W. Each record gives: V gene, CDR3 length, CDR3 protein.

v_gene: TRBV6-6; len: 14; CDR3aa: CASDDAGEIGELFF
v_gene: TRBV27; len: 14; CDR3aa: CASSYERHSGELFF
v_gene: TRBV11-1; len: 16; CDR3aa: CASSLVAGTGYLEQYF
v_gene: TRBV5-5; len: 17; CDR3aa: CASSLGQGNANTGELFF
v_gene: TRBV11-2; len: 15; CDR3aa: CASSSLAGGVGELFF
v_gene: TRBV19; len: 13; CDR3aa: CASSRGLNTEAFF
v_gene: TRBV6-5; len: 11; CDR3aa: CASSYSGREYF
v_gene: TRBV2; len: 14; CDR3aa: CASTRTENSYEQYF
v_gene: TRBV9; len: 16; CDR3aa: CASSASRGGRAYEQYF
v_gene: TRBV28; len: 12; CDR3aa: CASSFRQGPQYF
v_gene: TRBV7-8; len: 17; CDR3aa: CASSLILGGGGTYEQYF
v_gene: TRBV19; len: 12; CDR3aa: CASSIGGSEQYF
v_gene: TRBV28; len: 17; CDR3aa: CASSFIGVGPGANVLTF
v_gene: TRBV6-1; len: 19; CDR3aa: CASSEGTRGAGGIVYEQYF
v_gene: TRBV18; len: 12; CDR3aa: CASSLSPYEQYF
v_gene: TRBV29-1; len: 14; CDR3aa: CSFSRGPANEKLFF
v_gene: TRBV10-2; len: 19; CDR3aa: CASSESSSGSLSTQETQYF
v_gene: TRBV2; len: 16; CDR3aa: CASSATSGSGANVLTF